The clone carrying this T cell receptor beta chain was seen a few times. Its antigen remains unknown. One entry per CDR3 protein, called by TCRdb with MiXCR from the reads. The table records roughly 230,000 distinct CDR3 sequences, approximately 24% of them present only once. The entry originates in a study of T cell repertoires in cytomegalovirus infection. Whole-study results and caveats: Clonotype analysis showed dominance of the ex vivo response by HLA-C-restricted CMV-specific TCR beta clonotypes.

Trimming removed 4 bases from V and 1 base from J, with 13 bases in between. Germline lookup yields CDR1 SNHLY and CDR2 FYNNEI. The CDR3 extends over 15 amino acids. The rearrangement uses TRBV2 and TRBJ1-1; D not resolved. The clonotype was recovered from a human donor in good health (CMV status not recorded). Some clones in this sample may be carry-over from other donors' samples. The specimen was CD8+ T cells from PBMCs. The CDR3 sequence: CASSVGGVGNTEAFF. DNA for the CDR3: TGTGCCAGCAGTGTGGGCGGGGTAGGGAACACTGAAGCTTTCTTT.